The present entry profiles one TCR beta chain with its context. Ten or more counts support this clonotype. No cognate antigen has been identified for it. Within one base of it there is no much larger clone, and no base qualities were kept. The protocol used for the library was PCR. Instrument on record: Illumina HiSeq 2500. To normalize quantification of the TCRbeta repertoire, the TCR libraries were built with molecular barcoding that relied on unique molecular identifiers. In TCRdb, the public reads were trimmed at Q25 with fastp and aligned with MiXCR, with productive beta chains retained. CDR3 protein sequences are deduplicated, and each keeps its most common genes and DNA. In all, the sample holds over 85,000 distinct CDR3 sequences, and about a tenth of those were seen once. The top ten clones comprise approximately 8% of the sample. The sample comes from a study of T-cell reconstitution after alpha-beta-depleted transplantation in children (dated by TCRdb to about 2016). Context from the whole study: T-cell immune reconstitution after TCRalphabeta/CD19-depleted allogeneic hematopoietic cell transplantation in children was quantitatively tracked in the study by means of TCR repertoire profiling.

The CDR3 runs 15 amino acids, cysteine and phenylalanine included. This entry keeps only the CDR3 DNA: 45 bases, framed from base 1. The germline V gene encodes CDR1 DFQATT and CDR2 SNEGSKA (reference sequence). Relative to germline, V is missing 2 bases and J is missing 0 bases, with 4 bases of the junction outside any gene match. Sequenced here: PBMCs from the stem cell graft donor, sampled from the stem cell graft. This clonotype was obtained from a human donor who donated a stem cell graft to a child with acute lymphoblastic leukemia. The chain uses TRBV20-1 and TRBJ2-5; 9 nucleotides in the junction match TRBD2. The CDR3 is CSARRLAGYQETQYF. Here is the DNA: TGCAGTGCTAGACGTCTAGCGGGGTACCAAGAGACCCAGTACTTC.